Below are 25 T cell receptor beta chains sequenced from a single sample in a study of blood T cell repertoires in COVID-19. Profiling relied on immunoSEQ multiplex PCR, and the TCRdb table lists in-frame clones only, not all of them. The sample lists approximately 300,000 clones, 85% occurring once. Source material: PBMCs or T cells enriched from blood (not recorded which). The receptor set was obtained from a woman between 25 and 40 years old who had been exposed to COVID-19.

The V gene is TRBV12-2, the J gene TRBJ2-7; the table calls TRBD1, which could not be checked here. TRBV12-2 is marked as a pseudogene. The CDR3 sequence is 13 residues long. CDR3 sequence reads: CASHQGGSGEQYF. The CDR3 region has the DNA TGTGCAAGTCACCAGGGGGGATCGGGCGAGCAGTACTTC.

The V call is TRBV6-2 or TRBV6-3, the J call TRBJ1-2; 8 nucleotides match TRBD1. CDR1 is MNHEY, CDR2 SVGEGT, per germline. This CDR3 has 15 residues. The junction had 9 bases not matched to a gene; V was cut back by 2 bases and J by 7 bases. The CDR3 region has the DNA TGTGCCAGCAGTTACCCTCAGGGGGCAACGGGTGGCTACACCTTC. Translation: CASSYPQGATGGYTF.

The CDR3 sequence is CASSPQPRSEQYF. The CDR3 coding sequence is TGTGCCAGCAGCCCACAACCTCGGAGCGAGCAGTACTTC. The V call is TRBV6-5, the J call TRBJ2-7; D is unclear. There are 13 residues in the CDR3. Germline V gene lookup returns CDR1 MNHEY and CDR2 SVGAGI. V lost 6 bases, J lost 6 bases, and 15 bases lay in between.

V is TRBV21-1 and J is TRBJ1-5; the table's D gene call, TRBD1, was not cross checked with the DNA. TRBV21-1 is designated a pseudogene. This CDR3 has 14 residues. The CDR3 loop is CAGQQVGYNQPQHF. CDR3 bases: TGTGCCGGACAACAGGTTGGGTACAATCAGCCCCAGCATTTT.

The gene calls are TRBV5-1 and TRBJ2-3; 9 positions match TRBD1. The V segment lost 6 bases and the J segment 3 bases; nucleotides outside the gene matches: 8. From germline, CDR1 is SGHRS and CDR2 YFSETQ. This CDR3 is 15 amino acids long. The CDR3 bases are TGCGCCAGCAACTCCCGGGACAGGGTTACAGATACGCAGTATTTT. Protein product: CASNSRDRVTDTQYF.

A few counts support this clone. The CDR3 region has the DNA TGTGCCAGTAGTATGAAGGGGGCCGGGGCCAACGTCCTGACTTTC. Its translation is CASSMKGAGANVLTF. The chain has TRBV19 and TRBJ2-6, with TRBD1 identical over 7 bases. CDR3 length: 15 residues. Germline V gene data show CDR1 as LNHDA and CDR2 as SQIVND (reference sequence). J lost 4 bases, V lost 3 bases, and 3 bases had no gene match. The full variable domain, in which reference TRBV19 and TRBJ2-6 provide the parts outside the CDR3, is DGGITQSPKYLFRKEGQNVTLSCEQNLNHDAMYWYRQDPGQGLRLIYYSQIVNDFQKGDIAEGYSVSREKKESFPLTVTSAQKNPTAFYLCASSMKGAGANVLTFGAGSRLTVL.

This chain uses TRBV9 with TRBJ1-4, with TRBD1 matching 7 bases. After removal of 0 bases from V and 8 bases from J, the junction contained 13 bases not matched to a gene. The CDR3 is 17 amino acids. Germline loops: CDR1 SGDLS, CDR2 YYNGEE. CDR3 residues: CASSVGQGATFGEKLFF. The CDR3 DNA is TGTGCCAGCAGCGTAGGACAGGGTGCCACGTTTGGAGAAAAACTGTTTTTT.

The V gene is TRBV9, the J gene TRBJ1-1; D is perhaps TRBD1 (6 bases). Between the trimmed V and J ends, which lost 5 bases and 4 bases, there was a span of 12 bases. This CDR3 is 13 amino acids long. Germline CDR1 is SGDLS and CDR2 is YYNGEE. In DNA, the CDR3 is TGTGCCAGCAGGCCAGGGGTAGGCACTGAAGCTTTCTTT. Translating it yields CASRPGVGTEAFF.

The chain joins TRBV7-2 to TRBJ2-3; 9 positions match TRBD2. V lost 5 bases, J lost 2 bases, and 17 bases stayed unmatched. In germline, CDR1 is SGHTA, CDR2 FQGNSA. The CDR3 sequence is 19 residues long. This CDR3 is CASSRQGGYSGGLTDTQYF. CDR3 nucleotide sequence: TGTGCCAGCAGCCGTCAAGGCGGTTATAGCGGGGGCCTCACAGATACGCAGTATTTT.

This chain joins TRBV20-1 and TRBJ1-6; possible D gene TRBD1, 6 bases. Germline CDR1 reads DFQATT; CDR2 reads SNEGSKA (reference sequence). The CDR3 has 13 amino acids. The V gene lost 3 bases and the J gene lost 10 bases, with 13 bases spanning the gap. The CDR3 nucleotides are TGCAGTGCTAGTAGACAGGCGGGCTCACCCCTCCACTTT. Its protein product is CSASRQAGSPLHF.

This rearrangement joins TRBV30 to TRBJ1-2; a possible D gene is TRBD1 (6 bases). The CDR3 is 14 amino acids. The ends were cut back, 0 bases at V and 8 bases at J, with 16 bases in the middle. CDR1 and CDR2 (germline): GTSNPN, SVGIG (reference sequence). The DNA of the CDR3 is TGTGCCTGGAGTGTTGAGGGGGGGCGGAACGGCTACACCTTC. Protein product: CAWSVEGGRNGYTF.

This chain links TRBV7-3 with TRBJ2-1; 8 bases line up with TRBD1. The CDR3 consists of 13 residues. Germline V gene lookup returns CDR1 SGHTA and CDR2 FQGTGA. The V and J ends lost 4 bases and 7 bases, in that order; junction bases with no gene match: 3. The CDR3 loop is CASSSGGSNEQFF. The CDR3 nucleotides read TGTGCCAGCAGCTCAGGGGGCTCGAATGAGCAGTTCTTC.

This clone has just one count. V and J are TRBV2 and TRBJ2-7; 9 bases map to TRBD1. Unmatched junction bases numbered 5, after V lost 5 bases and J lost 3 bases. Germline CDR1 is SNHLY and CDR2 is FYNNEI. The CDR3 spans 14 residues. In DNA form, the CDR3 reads TGTGCCAGCAGTTACAGGGGGCGCGACTACGAGCAGTACTTC. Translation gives CASSYRGRDYEQYF.

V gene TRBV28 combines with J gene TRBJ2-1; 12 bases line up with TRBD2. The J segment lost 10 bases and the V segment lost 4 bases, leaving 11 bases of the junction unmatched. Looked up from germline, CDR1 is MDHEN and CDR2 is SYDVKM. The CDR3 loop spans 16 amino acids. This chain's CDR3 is CASSSTPSGGALEQFF. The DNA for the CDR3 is TGTGCCAGCAGTTCAACCCCTAGCGGGGGGGCTCTGGAGCAGTTCTTC.

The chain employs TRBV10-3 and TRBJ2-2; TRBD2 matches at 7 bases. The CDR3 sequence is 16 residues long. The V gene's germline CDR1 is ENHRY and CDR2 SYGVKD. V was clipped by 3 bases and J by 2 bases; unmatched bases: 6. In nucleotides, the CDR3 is TGTGCCATCAGTGATACCGGGACTACAAACACCGGGGAGCTGTTTTTT. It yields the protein CAISDTGTTNTGELFF.

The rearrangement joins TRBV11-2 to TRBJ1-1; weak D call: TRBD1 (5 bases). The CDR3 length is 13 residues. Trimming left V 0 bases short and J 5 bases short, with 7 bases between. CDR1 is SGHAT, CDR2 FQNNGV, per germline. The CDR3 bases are TGTGCCAGCAGCTTAGATAGGGGTACTGAAGCTTTCTTT. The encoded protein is CASSLDRGTEAFF.

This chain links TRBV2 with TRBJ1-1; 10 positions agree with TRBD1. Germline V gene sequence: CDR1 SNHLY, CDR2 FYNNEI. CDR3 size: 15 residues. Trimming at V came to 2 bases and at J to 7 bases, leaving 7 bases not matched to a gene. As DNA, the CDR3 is TGTGCCAGCAGTGAACGCCGACAGGGGGCTAGTGAAGCTTTCTTT. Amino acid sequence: CASSERRQGASEAFF. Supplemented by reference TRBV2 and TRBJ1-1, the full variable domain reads EPEVTQTPSHQVTQMGQEVILRCVPISNHLYFYWYRQILGQKVEFLVSFYNNEISEKSEIFDDQFSVERPDGSNFTLKIRSTKLEDSAMYFCASSERRQGASEAFFGQGTRLTVV.

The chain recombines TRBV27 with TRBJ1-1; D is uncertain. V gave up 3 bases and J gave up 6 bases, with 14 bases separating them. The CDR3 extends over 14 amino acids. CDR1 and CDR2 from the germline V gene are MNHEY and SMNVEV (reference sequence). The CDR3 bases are TGTGCCAGCAGTTTTCGTGCCCCCGAGGCTGAAGCTTTCTTT. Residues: CASSFRAPEAEAFF.

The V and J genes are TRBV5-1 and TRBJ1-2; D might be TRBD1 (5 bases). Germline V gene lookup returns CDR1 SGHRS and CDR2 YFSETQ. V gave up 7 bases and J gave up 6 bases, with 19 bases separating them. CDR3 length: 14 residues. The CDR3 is CASSPWRGVDGYTF. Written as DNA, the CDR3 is TGCGCCAGCTCTCCTTGGCGGGGCGTCGATGGCTACACCTTC. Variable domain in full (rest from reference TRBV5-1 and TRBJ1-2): KAGVTQTPRYLIKTRGQQVTLSCSPISGHRSVSWYQQTPGQGLQFLFEYFSETQRNKGNFPGRFSGRQFSNSRSEMNVSTLELGDSALYLCASSPWRGVDGYTFGSGTRLTVV.

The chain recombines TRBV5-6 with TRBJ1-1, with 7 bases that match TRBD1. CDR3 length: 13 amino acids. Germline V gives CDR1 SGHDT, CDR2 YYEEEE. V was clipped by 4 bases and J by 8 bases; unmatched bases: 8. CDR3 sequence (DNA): TGTGCCAGCAGCCCCTCGGGGGACAGAGAAGCTTTCTTT. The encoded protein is CASSPSGDREAFF.

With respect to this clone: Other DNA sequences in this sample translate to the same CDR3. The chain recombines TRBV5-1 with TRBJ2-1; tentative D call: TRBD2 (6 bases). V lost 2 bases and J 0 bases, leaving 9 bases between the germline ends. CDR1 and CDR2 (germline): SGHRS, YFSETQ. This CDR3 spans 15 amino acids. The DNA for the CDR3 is TGCGCCAGCAGCTTAGCCGGGAGCTCCTACAATGAGCAGTTCTTC. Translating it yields CASSLAGSSYNEQFF. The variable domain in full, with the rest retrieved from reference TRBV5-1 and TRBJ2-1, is KAGVTQTPRYLIKTRGQQVTLSCSPISGHRSVSWYQQTPGQGLQFLFEYFSETQRNKGNFPGRFSGRQFSNSRSEMNVSTLELGDSALYLCASSLAGSSYNEQFFGPGTRLTVL.

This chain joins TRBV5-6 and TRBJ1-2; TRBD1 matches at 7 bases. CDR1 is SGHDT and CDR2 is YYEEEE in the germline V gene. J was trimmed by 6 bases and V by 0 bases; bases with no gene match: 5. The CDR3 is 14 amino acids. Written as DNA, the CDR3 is TGTGCCAGCAGCTTGGTCCAGGGGGACGATGGCTACACCTTC. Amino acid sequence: CASSLVQGDDGYTF.

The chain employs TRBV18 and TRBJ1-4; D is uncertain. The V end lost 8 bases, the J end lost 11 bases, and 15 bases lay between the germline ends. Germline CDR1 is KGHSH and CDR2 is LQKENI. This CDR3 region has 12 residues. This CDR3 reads CASNEGDGKLFF. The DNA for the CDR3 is TGTGCCAGCAACGAGGGTGATGGGAAACTGTTTTTT.

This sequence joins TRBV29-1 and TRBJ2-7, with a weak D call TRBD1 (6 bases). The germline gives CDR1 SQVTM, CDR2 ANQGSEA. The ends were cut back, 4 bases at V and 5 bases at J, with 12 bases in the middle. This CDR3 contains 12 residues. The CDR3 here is CSVARGINEQYF. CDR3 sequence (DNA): TGCAGCGTTGCAAGGGGGATTAACGAGCAGTACTTC.

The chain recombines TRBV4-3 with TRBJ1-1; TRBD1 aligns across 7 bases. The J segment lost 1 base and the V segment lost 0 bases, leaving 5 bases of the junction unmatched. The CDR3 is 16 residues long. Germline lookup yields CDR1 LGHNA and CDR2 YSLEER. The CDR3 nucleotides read TGCGCCAGCAGCCAAGATTTCAGGGGGAAGAACACTGAAGCTTTCTTT. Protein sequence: CASSQDFRGKNTEAFF.